This entry features one T cell receptor (beta chain) sequence. Antigen: not known. A much larger clone lies one base from this, so it may be a read error. The data derive from a study of regulatory T cells in long-lasting Graves disease. Study-level information: Recently diagnosed Graves' patients had received antithyroid drugs for under 3 months.

Arm-PCR of CDR3 regions with iRepertoire HTBI primers generated TCR beta libraries. TCRdb re-called the multiplex PCR reads with MiXCR, one entry per CDR3 protein. Found here are roughly 380,000 distinct CDR3 sequences, roughly a sixth of them singletons; the top ten hold about a fifth. Findings of the study overall: TCR diversity in persistent Graves' patients was below that of newly diagnosed ones.

Time point here: newly diagnosed GD, antithyroid drugs for less than 3 months. Preparation of the TCR library used RNA extracted from PBMCs. The patients were enrolled through endocrinology in Xi'an, China. This sample comprised peripheral blood mononuclear cells (PBMCs), obtained at new diagnosis, from a patient treated with antithyroid drugs. The sequence was collected from a female donor with Graves disease.

The CDR3 DNA reads as TGTGCCAGCACCGGTACCGGGACAGGGGGGAAGACCCAGTACTTC. Its translation: CASTGTGTGGKTQYF. The chain is built from TRBV27 and TRBJ2-5; 11 bases agree with TRBD1. J was trimmed by 6 bases and V by 7 bases; bases with no gene match: 10. Germline V gives CDR1 MNHEY, CDR2 SMNVEV (reference sequence). This CDR3 region has 15 residues.